This entry lists 14 T cell receptor beta chains sequenced from one sample in a study of human thymus T cells. Assay: immunoSEQ multiplex PCR; the TCRdb copy retains only in-frame clones and omits some. This table holds around 44,000 clones, roughly 94% found once. Sequencing was performed on blood. The receptors shown here come from a boy less than two years old with a congenital heart defect but otherwise immunologically healthy.

The rearrangement uses TRBV11-3 and TRBJ1-4, with D hard to call. The CDR3 runs to 13 residues. Trimming left V 4 bases short and J 8 bases short, with 11 bases between. The germline CDR1 and CDR2 sequences are SGHNT and YENEEA. The CDR3 DNA is TGTGCCAGCAGCTCTTACCCACGGGAAAAACTGTTTTTT. Protein product: CASSSYPREKLFF.

The chain is built from TRBV6-5 and TRBJ1-1; D remains ambiguous. This CDR3 is 10 amino acids long. V was pared by 6 bases and J by 1 base, with 0 bases between. Per germline, CDR1 MNHEY and CDR2 SVGAGI. The CDR3 coding sequence is TGTGCCAGCAGGAACACTGAAGCTTTCTTT. Protein: CASRNTEAFF.

The J gene is TRBJ2-5, the V gene TRBV13; D unclear. The CDR3 runs 14 residues. With 2 bases removed from V and 4 bases from J, the gap between germline ends came to 11 bases. CDR1 PRHDT and CDR2 FYEKMQ come from the germline V gene (reference sequence). This CDR3 is CASSLISSGETQYF. CDR3 nucleotide sequence: TGTGCCAGCAGCTTAATTTCTAGTGGAGAGACCCAGTACTTC. The full variable domain, with the rest looked up from reference TRBV13 and TRBJ2-5, is AAGVIQSPRHLIKEKRETATLKCYPIPRHDTVYWYQQGPGQDPQFLISFYEKMQSDKGSIPDRFSAQQFSDYHSELNMSSLELGDSALYFCASSLISSGETQYFGPGTRLLVL.

In this sample, this clone turned up once. This chain joins TRBV4-3 and TRBJ2-3; 8 bases map to TRBD1. J was trimmed by 0 bases and V by 3 bases; bases with no gene match: 5. The CDR3 sequence is 16 residues long. From germline, CDR1 is LGHNA and CDR2 YSLEER. CDR3 coding DNA: TGCGCCAGCAGCCACCAGACAGGGGCTAGCACAGATACGCAGTATTTT. Translating it yields CASSHQTGASTDTQYF.

The chain links TRBV30 to TRBJ1-2, with D perhaps TRBD1 (5 bases). Trimming removed 0 bases from V and 4 bases from J, with 12 bases in between. Germline-derived CDR1 and CDR2 are GTSNPN and SVGIG (reference sequence). The CDR3 consists of 14 residues. CDR3 sequence (DNA): TGTGCCTGGAGTGTCACAGGCTCTGCCTATGGCTACACCTTC. Protein sequence: CAWSVTGSAYGYTF.

CDR3 coding DNA: TGTGCCAGCAGGGACTCTGGGGCCAACGTCCTGACTTTC. Its translation is CASRDSGANVLTF. The chain recombines TRBV28 with TRBJ2-6; D unclear. The ends were cut back, 6 bases at V and 0 bases at J, with 3 bases in the middle. CDR1 and CDR2 (germline): MDHEN, SYDVKM. The CDR3 length is 13 residues.

This chain joins TRBV5-1 and TRBJ2-4; 11 bases are a match to TRBD1. The CDR3 totals 15 residues. Germline-derived CDR1 and CDR2 are SGHRS and YFSETQ. J gave up 1 base and V 3 bases, and 0 bases lay outside the gene matches. In DNA, the CDR3 is TGCGCCAGCAGCTGGACAGGGGGCGCCAAAAACATTCAGTACTTC. Translated, it gives CASSWTGGAKNIQYF.

The chain has TRBV7-9 and TRBJ2-1, with D perhaps TRBD1 (5 bases). This CDR3 spans 12 amino acids. V lost 2 bases and J lost 6, with 5 bases in between. Looked up from germline, CDR1 is SEHNR and CDR2 is FQNEAQ (reference sequence). The CDR3 DNA sequence: TGTGCCAGCAGCTTACAGGGCAATGAGCAGTTCTTC. Its protein is CASSLQGNEQFF.

V and J are TRBV9 and TRBJ1-4; D remains unclear. The germline V and J ends were trimmed by 0 bases and 3 bases, with 3 bases remaining between them. Germline V CDR1 and CDR2: SGDLS, YYNGEE. This CDR3 has 13 residues. The CDR3, as DNA: TGTGCCAGCAGCGTAGTGCCTAATGAAAAACTGTTTTTT. Its translation is CASSVVPNEKLFF.

V usage is TRBV14 and J usage is TRBJ1-2; a possible D gene is TRBD1 (6 bases). V was cut by 4 bases and J by 6 bases, with 18 bases left in between. CDR1 and CDR2 (germline): SGHDN, FVKESK. The CDR3 runs 15 residues. CDR3 sequence reads: CASSPWRAGEDGYTF. Written as DNA, the CDR3 is TGTGCCAGCAGCCCATGGAGGGCAGGGGAGGATGGCTACACCTTC.

This clone has a single count. V usage is TRBV4-2 and J usage is TRBJ2-3; D uncertain. The CDR3 has 14 amino acids. V dropped 3 bases and J dropped 4 bases, with 11 bases sitting between them. Germline CDR1 is LGHNA and CDR2 is YNFKEQ. In nucleotides, the CDR3 is TGTGCCAGCAGCCATAGTCTGAGCCCAGATACGCAGTATTTT. Encoded protein: CASSHSLSPDTQYF.

This clone was seen more than once but under ten times. This CDR3 is also generated by other DNA sequences in the sample. The chain couples TRBV7-9 to TRBJ2-7, with TRBD1 matching 11 bases. Unmatched junction bases numbered 3, after V lost 5 bases and J lost 3 bases. The germline CDR1 and CDR2 sequences are SEHNR and FQNEAQ (reference sequence). This CDR3 has 14 amino acids. The CDR3, as DNA: TGTGCCAGCAGCCCAGGGACAGGGGGCTACGAGCAGTACTTC. Translation: CASSPGTGGYEQYF.

The CDR3 here is CASRLVSGTSEQGTGELFF. CDR3 in DNA: TGTGCAAGTCGCTTAGTTTCTGGGACTAGCGAACAGGGGACCGGGGAGCTGTTTTTT. The chain carries TRBV12-2 and TRBJ2-2; the tabulated D call, TRBD2, remains unverified against the DNA. TRBV12-2 is tagged as a pseudogene. The CDR3 spans 19 residues.

This clone was seen once. J is TRBJ1-2 and V is TRBV6-5; D gene uncertain. Germline lookup yields CDR1 MNHEY and CDR2 SVGAGI. V was pared by 5 bases and J by 9 bases, with 16 bases between. The CDR3 is made up of 13 amino acids. DNA for the CDR3: TGTGCCAGCAGTGCGGGGTCCAAGCCGAGCTACACCTTC. Translation: CASSAGSKPSYTF.